These 21 T cell receptor beta chains originate from one sample sequenced in a study of T cell responses to AZD1222 COVID-19 vaccine. Clones were sequenced by immunoSEQ multiplex PCR, and TCRdb holds only the in-frame ones, with some missing. The repertoire has 70,000 to 85,000 clones, about nine tenths of them found once; the top ten carry about 2.7%. The material sequenced was peripheral blood, taken on day 0 of AZD1222 vaccination. The receptors originated from an adult in good health.

The rearrangement links TRBV5-1 to TRBJ1-1; TRBD1 matches at 7 bases. Trimming took 4 bases from V and 3 from J; bases not matched to a gene: 9. The CDR3 consists of 15 residues. The germline V gene has CDR1 SGHRS and CDR2 YFSETQ. The CDR3 region is CASSRGGQEDTEAFF. Written as DNA, the CDR3 is TGCGCCAGCAGCAGGGGAGGACAGGAGGACACTGAAGCTTTCTTT.

The chain joins TRBV19 to TRBJ1-5; 8 positions match TRBD1. CDR3 length equals 15 residues. V shed 5 bases, J shed 5 bases, and the junction held 8 bases outside the gene matches. Germline V gene lookup returns CDR1 LNHDA and CDR2 SQIVND (reference sequence). The CDR3 DNA reads TGTGCCAGTAGTCAATACAGGGGGAAGGATCAGCCCCAGCATTTT. Protein product: CASSQYRGKDQPQHF. The whole variable domain, filled in from reference TRBV19 and TRBJ1-5, reads DGGITQSPKYLFRKEGQNVTLSCEQNLNHDAMYWYRQDPGQGLRLIYYSQIVNDFQKGDIAEGYSVSREKKESFPLTVTSAQKNPTAFYLCASSQYRGKDQPQHFGDGTRLSIL.

The DNA of the CDR3 is TGTGCCAGCATCCGGGACAGCTACGAGCAGTACTTC. This gives the protein CASIRDSYEQYF. This rearrangement joins TRBV2 to TRBJ2-7, with 7 nucleotides matching TRBD1. V lost 7 bases, J lost 3 bases, and 3 bases stayed unmatched. The CDR3 consists of 12 residues. Looked up from germline, CDR1 is SNHLY and CDR2 is FYNNEI.

This chain links TRBV28 with TRBJ1-1; D perhaps matches TRBD1 (5 bases). The CDR3 length is 16 residues. Germline-derived CDR1 and CDR2 are MDHEN and SYDVKM. Deletions cut 7 bases from V and 0 bases from J, with 18 bases between. CDR3 protein: CASTSGGGFMNTEAFF. CDR3 nucleotide sequence: TGTGCCAGCACTTCCGGGGGGGGATTCATGAACACTGAAGCTTTCTTT.

This clone has only one observation. The chain carries TRBV6-5 and TRBJ1-2, with a weak D call TRBD1 (5 bases). Germline lookup yields CDR1 MNHEY and CDR2 SVGAGI. V was shortened by 4 bases and J by 2 bases, with 14 bases between the two germline ends. The CDR3 covers 15 residues. The CDR3 DNA sequence: TGTGCCAGCAGTTCTCCCCGGGGGGACAACTATGGCTACACCTTC. Translated: CASSSPRGDNYGYTF.

This clone was counted a few times. The chain has TRBV27 and TRBJ2-2; 11 bases are shared with TRBD2. V trimming: 2 bases; J trimming: 7 bases; junction bases outside the gene matches: 6. CDR3 size: 16 residues. Per the germline V gene, CDR1 is MNHEY and CDR2 is SMNVEV (reference sequence). For the CDR3, the DNA is TGTGCCAGCAGTTTAAGCGGTAGCGGGGGGGGCGGGGAGCTGTTTTTT. Amino acid sequence: CASSLSGSGGGGELFF.

The chain joins TRBV19 to TRBJ1-5; unclear D gene. The CDR3 totals 17 residues. Trimming stripped 1 base from V and 1 base from J, with 14 bases between. Germline CDR1 reads LNHDA; CDR2 reads SQIVND (reference sequence). CDR3 protein: CASSIVGGPGSNQPQHF. The CDR3 DNA follows: TGTGCCAGTAGTATAGTCGGCGGTCCTGGGAGCAATCAGCCCCAGCATTTT.

The V and J genes are TRBV3-1 (or the pseudogene TRBV3-2) and TRBJ1-4, with D unclear. V shed 0 bases and J shed 7 bases, with 9 bases lying between them. Germline CDR1 and CDR2: LGHDT and YNNKEL (reference sequence). The CDR3 loop spans 14 amino acids. The CDR3 spells CASSQDSGIEKLFF. For the CDR3, the DNA is TGTGCCAGCAGCCAAGACTCGGGTATTGAAAAACTGTTTTTT.

This chain links TRBV11-2 with TRBJ1-3; 9 nucleotides match TRBD1. This CDR3 has 16 amino acids. After removal of 5 bases from V and 0 bases from J, the junction contained 5 bases not matched to a gene. Germline CDR1 and CDR2: SGHAT and FQNNGV. The CDR3 region has the DNA TGTGCCAGCAGCCCCGGACAGGGGCTCTCTGGAAACACCATATATTTT. This codes for CASSPGQGLSGNTIYF.

This chain uses TRBV4-2 with TRBJ1-3; D is uncertain. The CDR3 contains 14 residues. Germline values: CDR1 LGHNA, CDR2 YNFKEQ. The V gene lost 0 bases and the J gene lost 3 bases, with 6 bases spanning the gap. The CDR3 coding sequence is TGTGCCAGCAGCCAAGATGACGGTGGAAACACCATATATTTT. Its translation is CASSQDDGGNTIYF.

DNA for the CDR3: TGCGCCAGCAGCCGAGAAGGACAGGGGGCCGGGGAGCTGTTTTTT. Encoded protein: CASSREGQGAGELFF. V usage is TRBV4-1 and J usage is TRBJ2-2, with 10 bases matching TRBD1. V shed 4 bases and J 6 bases; nucleotides not matched to a gene: 5. Germline CDR1 and CDR2: MGHRA and YSYEKL. CDR3 length: 15 amino acids.

V and J are TRBV9 and TRBJ2-3, with 10 bases fitting TRBD2. Germline CDR1 SGDLS, CDR2 YYNGEE. V lost 4 bases to trimming and J lost 2 bases; unmatched junction nucleotides: 10. This CDR3 region has 17 residues. The CDR3 coding sequence is TGTGCCAGCAGCCACCCTAGCGGGGGACCCCTCACAGATACGCAGTATTTT. Its translation: CASSHPSGGPLTDTQYF.

This sequence joins TRBV15 and TRBJ2-3, with D uncertain. Germline lookup yields CDR1 LNHNV and CDR2 YYDKDF (reference sequence). V was clipped by 2 bases and J by 6 bases, with 12 bases between them. The CDR3 loop spans 14 amino acids. The CDR3 sequence: CATSRNPGRDTQYF. DNA of the CDR3: TGTGCCACCAGCAGAAATCCTGGACGGGATACGCAGTATTTT.

The chain links TRBV3-1 (or the pseudogene TRBV3-2) to TRBJ1-6, with D tentatively TRBD1 (5 bases). Trimming took 4 bases from V and 4 from J, leaving 8 bases between them. The CDR3 has 14 amino acids. Germline-derived CDR1 and CDR2 are LGHDT and YNNKEL (reference sequence). This chain's CDR3 is CASSRGPYNSPLHF. The CDR3 DNA follows: TGTGCCAGCAGCCGGGGACCGTATAATTCACCCCTCCACTTT.

This chain joins TRBV24-1 and TRBJ1-2; possibly TRBD1 for D (5 bases). Germline V gene data show CDR1 as KGHDR and CDR2 as SFDVKD. V was shortened by 2 bases and J by 3 bases, with 9 bases between the two germline ends. The CDR3 runs 14 residues. CDR3 sequence: CATSDWGRDYGYTF. Written as DNA, the CDR3 is TGTGCCACCAGTGATTGGGGCAGGGACTATGGCTACACCTTC.

The V call is TRBV2, the J call TRBJ2-1; 10 nucleotides line up with TRBD1. Per germline, CDR1 SNHLY and CDR2 FYNNEI. The length of the CDR3 is 17 residues. The V and J ends lost 0 bases and 4 bases, in that order; junction bases with no gene match: 6. CDR3: CASSEAGGQGSYNEQFF. The CDR3 DNA reads TGTGCCAGCAGTGAAGCAGGGGGACAGGGGTCTTACAATGAGCAGTTCTTC.

The CDR3 is CASSKLEPPQHF. The CDR3 DNA sequence: TGTGCCAGTAGTAAATTAGAGCCGCCCCAGCATTTT. The J gene is TRBJ1-5, the V gene TRBV19; unclear D gene. V gave up 4 bases and J gave up 9 bases, with 10 bases separating them. Germline CDR1 LNHDA, CDR2 SQIVND (reference sequence). The length of the CDR3 is 12 residues.

The V and J genes are TRBV6-4 and TRBJ2-7; D is possibly TRBD1 (5 bases). Trimming shortened V by 4 bases and J by 4 bases, and 14 bases separated the two germline ends. Germline lookup yields CDR1 MRHNA and CDR2 SNTAGT. This CDR3 is 14 amino acids long. CDR3 bases: TGTGCCAGCAGTGGGGCAGGGATGAGGTACGAGCAGTACTTC. It is translated as CASSGAGMRYEQYF.

The gene calls are TRBV3-1 (or the pseudogene TRBV3-2) and TRBJ2-1, with 9 bases aligning to TRBD1. Germline values: CDR1 LGHDT, CDR2 YNNKEL (reference sequence). This CDR3 is built from 16 residues. Trimming at V came to 0 bases and at J to 4 bases, leaving 4 bases not matched to a gene. CDR3 in DNA: TGTGCCAGCAGCCAAGATTCGGGACAGGGATACAATGAGCAGTTCTTC. It yields the protein CASSQDSGQGYNEQFF.

This clone turned up a few times. The chain is built from TRBV7-3 and TRBJ2-1; weak D call: TRBD2 (5 bases). Germline values: CDR1 SGHTA, CDR2 FQGTGA. Trimming left V 2 bases short and J 4 bases short, with 12 bases between. This CDR3 is built from 15 residues. The CDR3 protein is CASSLHSGLYNEQFF. Here the CDR3 DNA reads TGTGCCAGCAGCTTACACAGCGGCTTATACAATGAGCAGTTCTTC.

The chain has TRBV5-1 and TRBJ1-5; 7 bases line up with TRBD1. The CDR3 spans 14 residues. Germline V gene lookup returns CDR1 SGHRS and CDR2 YFSETQ. V lost 4 bases, J lost 6 bases, and 7 bases stayed unmatched. In DNA form, the CDR3 reads TGCGCCAGCAGCCCTGGGACAGAGGTTCAGCCCCAGCATTTT. The encoded protein is CASSPGTEVQPQHF.